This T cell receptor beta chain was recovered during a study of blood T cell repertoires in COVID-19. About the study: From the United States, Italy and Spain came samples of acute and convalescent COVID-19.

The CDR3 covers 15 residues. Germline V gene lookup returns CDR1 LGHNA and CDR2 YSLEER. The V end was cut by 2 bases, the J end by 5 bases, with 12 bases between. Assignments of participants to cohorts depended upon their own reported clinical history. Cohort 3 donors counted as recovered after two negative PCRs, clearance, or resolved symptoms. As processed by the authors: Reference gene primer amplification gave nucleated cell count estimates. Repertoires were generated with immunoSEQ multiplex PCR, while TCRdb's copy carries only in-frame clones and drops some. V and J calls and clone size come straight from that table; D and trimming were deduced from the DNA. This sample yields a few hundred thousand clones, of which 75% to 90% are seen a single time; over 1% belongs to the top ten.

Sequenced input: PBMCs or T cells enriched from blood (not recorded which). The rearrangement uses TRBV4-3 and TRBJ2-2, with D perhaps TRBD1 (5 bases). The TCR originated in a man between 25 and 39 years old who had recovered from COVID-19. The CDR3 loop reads CASSQKTQGTGELFF. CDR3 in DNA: TGCGCCAGCAGCCAAAAAACCCAGGGAACCGGGGAGCTGTTTTTT.